The rows below give T cell receptor beta chains drawn from one sample of a study of shared clonotypes between healthy human individuals. The data were produced by immunoSEQ multiplex PCR, yet TCRdb's version contains in-frame clones alone and is incomplete. Of about 470,000 clones listed, 70% to 80% are singletons. Sequenced sample: PBMCs. The receptors were gathered from a woman between 35 and 50 years old in good health. Some clones in this sample may be carry-over from other donors' samples. Each CDR3 is given with its conserved first and last residue. The order of the fields is clone size, D gene, V gene, CDR3 length, J gene, CDR3 DNA, CDR3 protein. A D gene is named only where the DNA matches it firmly. Clone size is given for some rows only: seen once, a few or many times, or a class if the clone is expanded.

clone_size: .; d_call: TRBD2; v_call: TRBV5-4; cdr3_length: 13; j_call: TRBJ2-7; cdr3_nt: TGTGCCAGCAGCTTCAGCGGGAGCCACGAGCAGTACTTC; cdr3_aa: CASSFSGSHEQYF
clone_size: .; d_call: .; v_call: TRBV28; cdr3_length: 14; j_call: TRBJ2-7; cdr3_nt: TGTGCCAGCAGTTCTCCAGGGCTCCGCTACGAGCAGTACTTC; cdr3_aa: CASSSPGLRYEQYF
clone_size: .; d_call: TRBD2; v_call: TRBV7-9; cdr3_length: 15; j_call: TRBJ2-1; cdr3_nt: TGTGCCAGCAGCCCCCCGCGGGAGTGGGACAATGAGCAGTTCTTC; cdr3_aa: CASSPPREWDNEQFF
clone_size: .; d_call: .; v_call: TRBV5-1; cdr3_length: 13; j_call: TRBJ2-5; cdr3_nt: TGCGCCAGCAGTCCAAGGGGGGCGGAGACCCAGTACTTC; cdr3_aa: CASSPRGAETQYF
clone_size: few; d_call: TRBD1; v_call: TRBV27; cdr3_length: 14; j_call: TRBJ2-7; cdr3_nt: TGTGCCAGCAGATCGACAGGGCTAACCTACGAGCAGTACTTC; cdr3_aa: CASRSTGLTYEQYF
clone_size: .; d_call: .; v_call: TRBV18; cdr3_length: 15; j_call: TRBJ1-4; cdr3_nt: TGTGCCAGCTCACCACCCGCATCCTCACGGGAAAAACTGTTTTTT; cdr3_aa: CASSPPASSREKLFF
clone_size: .; d_call: .; v_call: TRBV28; cdr3_length: 12; j_call: TRBJ1-5; cdr3_nt: TGTGCCAGCAGTTATGCCAATCAGCCCCAGCATTTT; cdr3_aa: CASSYANQPQHF
clone_size: few; d_call: TRBD1; v_call: TRBV18; cdr3_length: 13; j_call: TRBJ2-7; cdr3_nt: TGTGCCAGCCGTCGACAGGGCTCCTACGAGCAGTACTTC; cdr3_aa: CASRRQGSYEQYF
clone_size: .; d_call: .; v_call: TRBV14; cdr3_length: 15; j_call: TRBJ2-7; cdr3_nt: TGTGCCAGCAGCCAATTCGACAGTAATAACTACGAGCAGTACTTC; cdr3_aa: CASSQFDSNNYEQYF
clone_size: .; d_call: TRBD2; v_call: TRBV27; cdr3_length: 15; j_call: TRBJ2-7; cdr3_nt: TGTGCCAGCAGTTTATCTCTAGCGGGAGTCTACGAGCAGTACTTC; cdr3_aa: CASSLSLAGVYEQYF
clone_size: few; d_call: TRBD2; v_call: TRBV7-2; cdr3_length: 15; j_call: TRBJ2-7; cdr3_nt: TGTGCCAGCAGCTTAGCGGGAGGGAACTCCGGTGAGCAGTACTTC; cdr3_aa: CASSLAGGNSGEQYF
clone_size: .; d_call: TRBD1; v_call: TRBV11-3; cdr3_length: 13; j_call: TRBJ2-3; cdr3_nt: TGTGCCAGCAGCTACGACAGGGAAGATACGCAGTATTTT; cdr3_aa: CASSYDREDTQYF
clone_size: .; d_call: TRBD1; v_call: TRBV6-6; cdr3_length: 14; j_call: TRBJ2-7; cdr3_nt: TGTGCCAGCAGTTATCGGACAGGGGATACCGAGCAGTACTTC; cdr3_aa: CASSYRTGDTEQYF
clone_size: .; d_call: .; v_call: TRBV7-9; cdr3_length: 15; j_call: TRBJ2-2; cdr3_nt: TGTGCCAGCAGCTTTGCGGGATTGAGTACCGGGGAGCTGTTTTTT; cdr3_aa: CASSFAGLSTGELFF
clone_size: .; d_call: .; v_call: TRBV15; cdr3_length: 16; j_call: TRBJ1-4; cdr3_nt: TGTGCCACCAGCAGGGGTAGGACCGCAACTAATGAAAAACTGTTTTTT; cdr3_aa: CATSRGRTATNEKLFF
clone_size: .; d_call: TRBD2; v_call: TRBV11-2; cdr3_length: 18; j_call: TRBJ2-2; cdr3_nt: TGTGCCAGCAGCTTAGATCTTAATAGCGGGAGGGTCACCGGGGAGCTGTTTTTT; cdr3_aa: CASSLDLNSGRVTGELFF
clone_size: .; d_call: TRBD1; v_call: TRBV11-2; cdr3_length: 17; j_call: TRBJ2-1; cdr3_nt: TGTGCCAGCACCCCCCTTGGCGGGACAGGGAGGTCCAATGAGCAGTTCTTC; cdr3_aa: CASTPLGGTGRSNEQFF
clone_size: .; d_call: TRBD1; v_call: TRBV5-1; cdr3_length: 14; j_call: TRBJ1-2; cdr3_nt: TGCGCCAGCAGCACCGGACAGGCCAACTATGGCTACACCTTC; cdr3_aa: CASSTGQANYGYTF
clone_size: .; d_call: .; v_call: TRBV6-4; cdr3_length: 17; j_call: TRBJ2-1; cdr3_nt: TGTGCCAGCAGTGACCACCCTAGCGCCAGCTCCTACAATGAGCAGTTCTTC; cdr3_aa: CASSDHPSASSYNEQFF
clone_size: .; d_call: .; v_call: TRBV5-4; cdr3_length: 15; j_call: TRBJ2-3; cdr3_nt: TGTGCCAGCAGCCCCATGGCGGACCGCACAGATACGCAGTATTTT; cdr3_aa: CASSPMADRTDTQYF
clone_size: .; d_call: .; v_call: TRBV7-9; cdr3_length: 18; j_call: TRBJ1-4; cdr3_nt: TGTGCCAGCAGCCAGACCACTGGACGCGGGGGGACTAATGAAAAACTGTTTTTT; cdr3_aa: CASSQTTGRGGTNEKLFF
clone_size: .; d_call: TRBD2; v_call: TRBV6-6; cdr3_length: 14; j_call: TRBJ2-3; cdr3_nt: TGTGCCAGCCACGGACTAGCGGGAACAGATACGCAGTATTTT; cdr3_aa: CASHGLAGTDTQYF
clone_size: .; d_call: .; v_call: TRBV2; cdr3_length: 14; j_call: TRBJ2-1; cdr3_nt: TGTGCCAGCTCCGATTATACTTATCTTAATGAGCAGTTCTTC; cdr3_aa: CASSDYTYLNEQFF
clone_size: .; d_call: .; v_call: TRBV5-6; cdr3_length: 14; j_call: TRBJ1-6; cdr3_nt: TGTGCCAGCAGCCTTCCGGCTAGGGGGTCACCCCTCCACTTT; cdr3_aa: CASSLPARGSPLHF
clone_size: .; d_call: .; v_call: TRBV29-1; cdr3_length: 12; j_call: TRBJ2-5; cdr3_nt: TGCAGCGTAGGGGAGGGGGACCGTGTGCAGTACTTC; cdr3_aa: CSVGEGDRVQYF
clone_size: .; d_call: TRBD2; v_call: TRBV11-3; cdr3_length: 18; j_call: TRBJ2-3; cdr3_nt: TGTGCCAGCAGCCTCGGTGATCGGCTTCAGCGGGAGACAGATACGCAGTATTTT; cdr3_aa: CASSLGDRLQRETDTQYF
clone_size: .; d_call: .; v_call: TRBV15; cdr3_length: 14; j_call: TRBJ2-3; cdr3_nt: TGTGCCACCAGTCGAGGGAGCCCCACAGATACGCAGTATTTT; cdr3_aa: CATSRGSPTDTQYF
clone_size: many; d_call: .; v_call: TRBV28; cdr3_length: 17; j_call: TRBJ1-5; cdr3_nt: TGTGCCAGCAGTTTATTAAGTCTTGGTCGGTTGATATCCCCCCAGCATTTT; cdr3_aa: CASSLLSLGRLISPQHF
clone_size: .; d_call: .; v_call: TRBV7-8; cdr3_length: 15; j_call: TRBJ2-7; cdr3_nt: TGTGCCAGCAGCCCCGGCCCACGGGGGCCCTACGAGCAGTACTTC; cdr3_aa: CASSPGPRGPYEQYF
clone_size: once; d_call: .; v_call: TRBV6-5; cdr3_length: 15; j_call: TRBJ2-3; cdr3_nt: TGTGCCAGCAGTTACCTGGGCAGGAGAGGGGATACGCAGTATTTT; cdr3_aa: CASSYLGRRGDTQYF
clone_size: .; d_call: TRBD2; v_call: TRBV7-3; cdr3_length: 14; j_call: TRBJ2-1; cdr3_nt: TGTGCCAGCAGCCTAGCGGGAGGGCTTAATGAGCAGTTCTTC; cdr3_aa: CASSLAGGLNEQFF
clone_size: .; d_call: .; v_call: TRBV2; cdr3_length: 13; j_call: TRBJ1-4; cdr3_nt: TGTGCCAGCAGCCAGGGAGGGGCTGAAAAACTGTTTTTT; cdr3_aa: CASSQGGAEKLFF
clone_size: .; d_call: .; v_call: TRBV28; cdr3_length: 13; j_call: TRBJ1-4; cdr3_nt: TGTGCCAGCGCAGGGTGGCCTAATGAAAAACTGTTTTTT; cdr3_aa: CASAGWPNEKLFF
clone_size: .; d_call: .; v_call: TRBV6-6; cdr3_length: 15; j_call: TRBJ2-7; cdr3_nt: TGTGCCAGCAGTTACTCGACAGGCAGGGGCGACGAGCAGTACTTC; cdr3_aa: CASSYSTGRGDEQYF
clone_size: .; d_call: .; v_call: TRBV18; cdr3_length: 13; j_call: TRBJ2-7; cdr3_nt: TGTGCCAGCTCACCACCGGGGAGAAGGGAGCAGTACTTC; cdr3_aa: CASSPPGRREQYF
clone_size: .; d_call: .; v_call: TRBV7-8; cdr3_length: 12; j_call: TRBJ2-5; cdr3_nt: TGTGCCAGCAGCTTACAACAAGAGACCCAGTACTTC; cdr3_aa: CASSLQQETQYF
clone_size: .; d_call: .; v_call: TRBV28; cdr3_length: 13; j_call: TRBJ1-2; cdr3_nt: TGTGCCAGCAGTTTACCGTATGCCTATGGCTACACCTTC; cdr3_aa: CASSLPYAYGYTF
clone_size: .; d_call: .; v_call: TRBV9; cdr3_length: 13; j_call: TRBJ2-3; cdr3_nt: TGTGCCAGCAGCGTTATCTCCACAGATACGCAGTATTTT; cdr3_aa: CASSVISTDTQYF
clone_size: .; d_call: TRBD1; v_call: TRBV11-1; cdr3_length: 13; j_call: TRBJ2-7; cdr3_nt: TGTGCCAGCAGCACCGACAGGGGCTACGAGCAGTACTTC; cdr3_aa: CASSTDRGYEQYF
clone_size: .; d_call: .; v_call: TRBV11-2; cdr3_length: 12; j_call: TRBJ1-1; cdr3_nt: TGTGCCAGCCGGACACCGAACACTGAAGCTTTCTTT; cdr3_aa: CASRTPNTEAFF
clone_size: .; d_call: TRBD2; v_call: TRBV29-1; cdr3_length: 13; j_call: TRBJ2-2; cdr3_nt: TGCAGCGTTCGGCTAGCGGGAGGCGGGGAGCTGTTTTTT; cdr3_aa: CSVRLAGGGELFF
clone_size: .; d_call: TRBD1; v_call: TRBV15; cdr3_length: 15; j_call: TRBJ1-5; cdr3_nt: TGTGCCACCAGCACTGACAGGGGTAGCAATCAGCCCCAGCATTTT; cdr3_aa: CATSTDRGSNQPQHF
clone_size: .; d_call: .; v_call: TRBV23-1; cdr3_length: 12; j_call: TRBJ1-2; cdr3_nt: TGCGCCAGCAGTCAAAGAGGTTATGGCTACACCTTC; cdr3_aa: CASSQRGYGYTF
clone_size: .; d_call: .; v_call: TRBV5-1; cdr3_length: 13; j_call: TRBJ2-1; cdr3_nt: TGCGCCAGCAGCGTCCGGGGGACCTATGAGCAGTTCTTC; cdr3_aa: CASSVRGTYEQFF
clone_size: .; d_call: .; v_call: TRBV14; cdr3_length: 14; j_call: TRBJ2-1; cdr3_nt: TGTGCCAGCAGCCAAGGATCGGAGGGCAATGAGCAGTTCTTC; cdr3_aa: CASSQGSEGNEQFF
clone_size: .; d_call: .; v_call: TRBV19; cdr3_length: 17; j_call: TRBJ2-1; cdr3_nt: TGTGCCAGTAGTTCAAAACGACAGGCTCGCTCCTACAATGAGCAGTTCTTC; cdr3_aa: CASSSKRQARSYNEQFF